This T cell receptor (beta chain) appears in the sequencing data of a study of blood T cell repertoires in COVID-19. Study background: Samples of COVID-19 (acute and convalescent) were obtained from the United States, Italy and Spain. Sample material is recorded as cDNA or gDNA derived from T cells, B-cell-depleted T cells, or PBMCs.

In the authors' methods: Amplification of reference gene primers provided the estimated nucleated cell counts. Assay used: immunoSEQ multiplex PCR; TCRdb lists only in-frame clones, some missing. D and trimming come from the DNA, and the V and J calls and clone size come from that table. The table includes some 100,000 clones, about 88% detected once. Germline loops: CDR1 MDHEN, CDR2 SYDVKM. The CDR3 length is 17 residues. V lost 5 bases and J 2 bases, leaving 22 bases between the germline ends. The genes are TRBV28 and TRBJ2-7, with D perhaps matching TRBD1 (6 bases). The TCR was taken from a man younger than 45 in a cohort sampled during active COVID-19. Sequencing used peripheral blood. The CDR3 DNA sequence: TGTGCCAGCAGTGTCCGGGACACTCTTATCCGTCCCTACGAGCAGTACTTC. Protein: CASSVRDTLIRPYEQYF. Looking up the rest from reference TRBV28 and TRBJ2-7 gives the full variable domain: DVKVTQSSRYLVKRTGEKVFLECVQDMDHENMFWYRQDPGLGLRLIYFSYDVKMKEKGDIPEGYSVSREKKERFSLILESASTNQTSMYLCASSVRDTLIRPYEQYFGPGTRLTVT.